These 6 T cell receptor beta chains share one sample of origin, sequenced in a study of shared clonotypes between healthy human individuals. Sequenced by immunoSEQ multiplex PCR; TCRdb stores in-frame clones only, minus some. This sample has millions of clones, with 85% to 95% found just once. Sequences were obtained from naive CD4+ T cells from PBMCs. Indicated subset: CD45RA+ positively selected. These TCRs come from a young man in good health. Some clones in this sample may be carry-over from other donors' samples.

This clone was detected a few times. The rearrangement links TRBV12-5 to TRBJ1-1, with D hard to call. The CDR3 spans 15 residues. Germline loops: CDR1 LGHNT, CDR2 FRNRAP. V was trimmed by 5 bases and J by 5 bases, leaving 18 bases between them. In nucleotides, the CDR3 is TGTGCTAGTGGTCTAGGAGTCGGAGGATTGACTGAAGCTTTCTTT. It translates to CASGLGVGGLTEAFF.

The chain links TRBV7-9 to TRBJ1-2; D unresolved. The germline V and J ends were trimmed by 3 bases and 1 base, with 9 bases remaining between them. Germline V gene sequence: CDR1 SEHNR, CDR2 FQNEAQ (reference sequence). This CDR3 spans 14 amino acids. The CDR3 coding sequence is TGTGCCAGCAGCTTCAAGGACTATAACTATGGCTACACCTTC. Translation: CASSFKDYNYGYTF.

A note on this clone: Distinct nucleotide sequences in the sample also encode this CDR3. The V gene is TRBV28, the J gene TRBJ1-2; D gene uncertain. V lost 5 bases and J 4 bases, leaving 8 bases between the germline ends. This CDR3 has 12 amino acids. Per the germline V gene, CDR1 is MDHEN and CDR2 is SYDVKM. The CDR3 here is CASSSGFYGYTF. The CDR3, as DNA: TGTGCCAGCAGTAGCGGGTTCTATGGCTACACCTTC.

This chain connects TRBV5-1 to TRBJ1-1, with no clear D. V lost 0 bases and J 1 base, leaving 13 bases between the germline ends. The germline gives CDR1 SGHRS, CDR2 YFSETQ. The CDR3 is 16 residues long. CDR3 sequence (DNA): TGCGCCAGCAGCTTGGATGGTCTGGGAACGAACACTGAAGCTTTCTTT. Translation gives CASSLDGLGTNTEAFF.

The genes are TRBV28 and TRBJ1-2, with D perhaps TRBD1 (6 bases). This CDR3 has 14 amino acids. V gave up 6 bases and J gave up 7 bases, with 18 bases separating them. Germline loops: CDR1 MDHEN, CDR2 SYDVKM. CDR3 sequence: CASSTPIGGAGYTF. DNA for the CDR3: TGTGCCAGCAGCACCCCCATAGGGGGGGCTGGCTACACCTTC.

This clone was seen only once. The CDR3 DNA follows: TGTGCCATCAGTGATAAGTTAGAGACCCAGTACTTC. Protein sequence: CAISDKLETQYF. The genes are TRBV10-3 and TRBJ2-5; no firm D call. This CDR3 has 12 amino acids. CDR1 ENHRY and CDR2 SYGVKD come from the germline V gene. V was trimmed by 3 bases and J by 4 bases, leaving 6 bases between them.